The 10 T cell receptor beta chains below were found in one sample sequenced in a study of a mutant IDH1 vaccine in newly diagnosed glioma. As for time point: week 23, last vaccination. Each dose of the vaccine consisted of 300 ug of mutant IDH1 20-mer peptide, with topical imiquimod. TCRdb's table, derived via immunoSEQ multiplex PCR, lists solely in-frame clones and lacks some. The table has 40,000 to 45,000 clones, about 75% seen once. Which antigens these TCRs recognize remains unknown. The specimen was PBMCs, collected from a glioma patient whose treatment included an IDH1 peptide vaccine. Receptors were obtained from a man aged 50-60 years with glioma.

The chain's CDR3 is CSASGLEQFF. In DNA, the CDR3 is TGCAGTGCTTCGGGTCTTGAGCAGTTCTTC. The V and J genes are TRBV20-1 and TRBJ2-1; D call uncertain. Trimming removed 5 bases at V and 9 bases at J, with 8 bases between. This CDR3 is 10 amino acids long. Germline V gene data show CDR1 as DFQATT and CDR2 as SNEGSKA (reference sequence).

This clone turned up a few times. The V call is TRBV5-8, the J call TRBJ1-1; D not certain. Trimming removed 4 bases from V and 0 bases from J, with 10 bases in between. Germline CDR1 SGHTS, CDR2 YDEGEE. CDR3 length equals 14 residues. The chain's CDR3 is CASSRRTVNTEAFF. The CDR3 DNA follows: TGTGCCAGCAGCCGCAGGACTGTGAACACTGAAGCTTTCTTT. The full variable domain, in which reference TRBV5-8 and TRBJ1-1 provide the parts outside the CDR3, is EAGVTQSPTHLIKTRGQQATLRCSPISGHTSVYWYQQALGLGLQFLLWYDEGEERNRGNFPPRFSGRQFPNYSSELNVNALELEDSALYLCASSRRTVNTEAFFGQGTRLTVV.

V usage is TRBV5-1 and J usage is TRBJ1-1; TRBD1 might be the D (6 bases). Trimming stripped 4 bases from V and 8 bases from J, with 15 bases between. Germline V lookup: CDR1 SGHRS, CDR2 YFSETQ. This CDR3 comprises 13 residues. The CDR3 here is CASSPGGGREAFF. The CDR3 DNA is TGCGCCAGCAGCCCCGGAGGGGGGAGAGAAGCTTTCTTT.

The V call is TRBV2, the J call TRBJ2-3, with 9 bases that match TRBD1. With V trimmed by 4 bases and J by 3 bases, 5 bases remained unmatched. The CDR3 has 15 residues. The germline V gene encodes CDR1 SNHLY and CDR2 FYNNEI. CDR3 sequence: CASSGMGQGTDTQYF. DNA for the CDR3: TGTGCCAGCAGTGGAATGGGACAGGGTACAGATACGCAGTATTTT. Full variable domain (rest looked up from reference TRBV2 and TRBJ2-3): EPEVTQTPSHQVTQMGQEVILRCVPISNHLYFYWYRQILGQKVEFLVSFYNNEISEKSEIFDDQFSVERPDGSNFTLKIRSTKLEDSAMYFCASSGMGQGTDTQYFGPGTRLTVL.

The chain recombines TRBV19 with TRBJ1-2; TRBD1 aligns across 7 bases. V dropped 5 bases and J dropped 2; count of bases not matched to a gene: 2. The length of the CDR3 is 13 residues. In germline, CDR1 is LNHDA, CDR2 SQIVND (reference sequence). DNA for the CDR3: TGTGCCAGTAGTTGGGACAGCAACTATGGCTACACCTTC. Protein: CASSWDSNYGYTF.

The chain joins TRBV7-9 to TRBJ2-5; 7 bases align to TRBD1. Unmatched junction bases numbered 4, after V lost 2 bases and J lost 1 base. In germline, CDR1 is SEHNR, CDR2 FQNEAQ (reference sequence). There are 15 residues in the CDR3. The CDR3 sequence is CASSLSGQSQETQYF. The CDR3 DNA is TGTGCCAGCAGCTTATCGGGACAGTCCCAAGAGACCCAGTACTTC.

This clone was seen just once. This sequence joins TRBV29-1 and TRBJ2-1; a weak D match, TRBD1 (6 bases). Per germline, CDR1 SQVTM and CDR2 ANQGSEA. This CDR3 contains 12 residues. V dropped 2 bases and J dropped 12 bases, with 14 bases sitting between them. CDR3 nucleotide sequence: TGCAGCGTTGAATATATGGGACAAGGGCAGTTCTTC. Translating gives CSVEYMGQGQFF.

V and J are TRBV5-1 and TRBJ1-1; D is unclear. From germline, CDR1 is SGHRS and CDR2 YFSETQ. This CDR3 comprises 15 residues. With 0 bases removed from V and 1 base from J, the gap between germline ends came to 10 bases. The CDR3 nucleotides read TGCGCCAGCAGCTTGGAACGGACGGAGAACACTGAAGCTTTCTTT. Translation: CASSLERTENTEAFF.

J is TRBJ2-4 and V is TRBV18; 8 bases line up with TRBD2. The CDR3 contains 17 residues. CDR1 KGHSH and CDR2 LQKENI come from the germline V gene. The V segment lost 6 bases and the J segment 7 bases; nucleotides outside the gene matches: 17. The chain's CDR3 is CASSPSGSGAPGNIQYF. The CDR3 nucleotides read TGTGCCAGCTCCCCGTCGGGTAGCGGGGCCCCCGGGAACATTCAGTACTTC.

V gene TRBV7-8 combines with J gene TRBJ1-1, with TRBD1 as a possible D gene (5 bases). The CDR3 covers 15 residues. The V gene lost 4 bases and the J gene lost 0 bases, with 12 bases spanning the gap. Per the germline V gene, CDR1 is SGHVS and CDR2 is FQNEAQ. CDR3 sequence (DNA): TGTGCCAGCAGCTCCTGGGGCAGGGTGAACACTGAAGCTTTCTTT. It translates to CASSSWGRVNTEAFF.